This TCR beta chain was observed in a study of shared clonotypes between healthy human individuals. Repertoires were generated with immunoSEQ multiplex PCR, while TCRdb's copy carries only in-frame clones and drops some. Altogether about 2.1 million clones are present, 90% to 95% being singletons, with the ten largest covering approximately 1.7%. A word on this clone: Its target is unknown.

Germline CDR1 and CDR2: SEHNR and FQNEAQ (reference sequence). The CDR3 spans 14 residues. The V segment lost 5 bases and the J segment 8 bases; nucleotides outside the gene matches: 9. The naive CD8 fraction comprised CD45RO-negative cells positively selected for CCR7 and excluded terminally differentiated effector memory CD45RA+ cells. Overall study findings and caveats: Incompleteness in sorted-subset sequencing, despite large depth, was shown by rarefaction.

J is TRBJ2-1 and V is TRBV7-9, with 7 bases aligning to TRBD2. This sequence was found in a man aged 18-30 years in good health. Some clones in this sample may be carry-over from other donors' samples. The sample comprised naive CD8+ T cells from PBMCs. CDR3 DNA sequence: TGTGCCAGCAGCCCCCAGGCGGGAGTTTATGAGCAGTTCTTC. The encoded protein is CASSPQAGVYEQFF.